This passage covers 9 T cell receptor beta chains from one sample sequenced in a study of patients and donors after allogeneic stem cell transplantation. MiXCR, run by TCRdb on the RT-PCR reads, gives a single entry per CDR3 protein. The sample yields 800,000 to 1,000,000 distinct CDR3 sequences, approximately 19% seen once. The sequencing sample was made of blood, either unsorted or a sorted T cell fraction (not recorded which). Receptors originate from a human donor who was either an allogeneic HSCT recipient or a stem cell or donor lymphocyte infusion donor (not recorded which). It is not recorded whose cells these are; they may come from a transplant donor.

This clonotype was recorded a few times. The V gene is TRBV5-1, the J gene TRBJ2-5; a weak D match, TRBD1 (6 bases). Germline V gene lookup returns CDR1 SGHRS and CDR2 YFSETQ. V was clipped by 4 bases and J by 0 bases, with 10 bases between them. This CDR3 spans 14 amino acids. CDR3 in amino acids: CASSRQEYQETQYF. The CDR3 DNA reads as TGCGCCAGCAGCAGACAGGAATACCAAGAGACCCAGTACTTC.

This clonotype was found a few times. This chain uses TRBV9 with TRBJ2-2; the D is unclear. The ends were cut back, 0 bases at V and 6 bases at J, with 12 bases in the middle. This CDR3 contains 15 residues. Germline CDR1 is SGDLS and CDR2 is YYNGEE. The CDR3 sequence is CASSVDGGRPGELFF. DNA of the CDR3: TGTGCCAGCAGCGTAGATGGTGGCCGGCCCGGGGAGCTGTTTTTT.

The chain couples TRBV7-2 to TRBJ1-5; 10 bases are a match to TRBD1. The CDR3 sequence is 14 residues long. V was pared by 6 bases and J by 6 bases, with 5 bases of the junction left unmatched. Per the germline V gene, CDR1 is SGHTA and CDR2 is FQGNSA. The CDR3 region has the DNA TGTGCCAGCAGTTCCGGACAGGGGGTTCAGCCCCAGCATTTT. This translates into CASSSGQGVQPQHF.

This clonotype was counted between two and nine times. The chain recombines TRBV20-1 with TRBJ2-7; D call uncertain. Germline CDR1 and CDR2: DFQATT and SNEGSKA (reference sequence). V was pared by 0 bases and J by 0 bases, with 6 bases between. The CDR3 spans 13 residues. The CDR3 DNA reads TGCAGTGCTAGAGATGTAAGCTCCTACGAGCAGTACTTC. It is translated as CSARDVSSYEQYF.

The V gene is TRBV12-3 or TRBV12-4, the J gene TRBJ1-2; weak D call: TRBD1 (5 bases). Trimming pared 5 bases from V and 4 bases from J, leaving 14 bases between. The CDR3 runs to 14 residues. CDR3 coding DNA: TGTGCCAGCAGTCCGCCGGGGGGGTCCTATGGCTACACCTTC. Protein product: CASSPPGGSYGYTF.

V and J are TRBV7-9 and TRBJ2-5; 7 bases match TRBD1. J lost 9 bases, V lost 0 bases, and 7 bases had no gene match. The germline gives CDR1 SEHNR, CDR2 FQNEAQ (reference sequence). The CDR3 spans 14 residues. The CDR3 sequence: CASSLADRVVAQYF. CDR3 DNA sequence: TGTGCCAGCAGCTTAGCCGACAGGGTGGTGGCCCAGTACTTC.

CDR3 DNA sequence: TGCAGCGTTGTATTGGGTGGAGCTTTCTTT. The encoded protein is CSVVLGGAFF. The chain employs TRBV29-1 and TRBJ1-1, with D unresolved. CDR1 SQVTM and CDR2 ANQGSEA come from the germline V gene. Trimming removed 4 bases at V and 10 bases at J, with 10 bases between. The CDR3 covers 10 residues.

This clonotype was found a few times. The V call is TRBV11-2, the J call TRBJ2-3; 8 positions match TRBD2. The V gene end was trimmed by 5 bases and the J gene end by 3 bases; junction bases not matched to a gene: 16. Germline values: CDR1 SGHAT, CDR2 FQNNGV. The CDR3 consists of 18 residues. The CDR3 nucleotides are TGTGCCAGCAGCCGATCAAAGACTAGCGCAGGCCCAACAGATACGCAGTATTTT. Translated: CASSRSKTSAGPTDTQYF.

The chain employs TRBV24-1 and TRBJ2-5; possible D gene TRBD1, 5 bases. Germline CDR1 is KGHDR and CDR2 is SFDVKD. The CDR3 is made up of 18 amino acids. The ends were cut back, 4 bases at V and 4 bases at J, with 24 bases in the middle. CDR3 region: CATSEEARDVWSRETQYF. CDR3 bases: TGTGCCACCAGTGAAGAGGCCAGGGATGTTTGGTCAAGAGAGACCCAGTACTTC.